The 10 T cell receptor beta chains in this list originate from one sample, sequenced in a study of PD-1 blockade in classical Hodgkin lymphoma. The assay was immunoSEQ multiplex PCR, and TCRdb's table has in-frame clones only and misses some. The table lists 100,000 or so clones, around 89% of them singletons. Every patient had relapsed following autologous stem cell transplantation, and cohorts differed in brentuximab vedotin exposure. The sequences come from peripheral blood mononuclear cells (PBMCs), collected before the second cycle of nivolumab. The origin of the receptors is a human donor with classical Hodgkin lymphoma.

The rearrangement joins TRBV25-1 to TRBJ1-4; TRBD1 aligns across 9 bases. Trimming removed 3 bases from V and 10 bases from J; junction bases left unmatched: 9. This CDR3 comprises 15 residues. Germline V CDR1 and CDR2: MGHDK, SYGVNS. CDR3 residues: CASSDSGQGPVKLFF. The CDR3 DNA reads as TGTGCCAGCAGTGACTCGGGACAGGGCCCGGTAAAACTGTTTTTT.

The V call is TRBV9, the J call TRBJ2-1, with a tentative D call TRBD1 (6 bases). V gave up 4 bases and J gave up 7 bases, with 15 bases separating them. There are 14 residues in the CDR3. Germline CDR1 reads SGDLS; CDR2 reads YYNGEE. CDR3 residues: CASSIDRTRNEQFF. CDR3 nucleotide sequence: TGTGCCAGCAGCATAGACAGGACTCGGAATGAGCAGTTCTTC.

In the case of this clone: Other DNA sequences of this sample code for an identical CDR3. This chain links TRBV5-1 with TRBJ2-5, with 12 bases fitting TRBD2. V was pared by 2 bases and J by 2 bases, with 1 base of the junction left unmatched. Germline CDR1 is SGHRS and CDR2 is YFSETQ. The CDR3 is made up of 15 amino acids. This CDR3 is CASSFLAGGQETQYF. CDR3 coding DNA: TGCGCCAGCAGCTTTCTAGCGGGGGGGCAAGAGACCCAGTACTTC.

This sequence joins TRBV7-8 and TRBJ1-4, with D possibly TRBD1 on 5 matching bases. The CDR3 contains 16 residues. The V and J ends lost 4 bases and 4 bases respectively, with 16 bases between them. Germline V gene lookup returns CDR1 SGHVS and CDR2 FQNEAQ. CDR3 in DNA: TGTGCCAGCAGCTGGCGCCGACGGGGGGTTAATGAAAAACTGTTTTTT. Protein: CASSWRRRGVNEKLFF.

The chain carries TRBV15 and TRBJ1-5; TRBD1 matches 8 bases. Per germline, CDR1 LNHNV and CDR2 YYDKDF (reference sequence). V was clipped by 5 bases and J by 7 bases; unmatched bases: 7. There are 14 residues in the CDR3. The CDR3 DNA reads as TGTGCCACCAGCGCTGGGACAGGTGTCCAGCCCCAGCATTTT. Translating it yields CATSAGTGVQPQHF.

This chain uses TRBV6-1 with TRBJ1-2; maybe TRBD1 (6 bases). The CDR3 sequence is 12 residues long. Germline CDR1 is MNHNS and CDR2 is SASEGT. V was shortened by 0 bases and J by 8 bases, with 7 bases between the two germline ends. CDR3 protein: CASSEAGGGYTF. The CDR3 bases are TGTGCCAGCAGTGAAGCAGGGGGGGGCTACACCTTC.

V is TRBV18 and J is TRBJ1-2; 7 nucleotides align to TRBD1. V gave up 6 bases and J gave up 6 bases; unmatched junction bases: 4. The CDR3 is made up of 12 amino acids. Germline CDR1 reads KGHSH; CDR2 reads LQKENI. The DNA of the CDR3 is TGTGCCAGCTCTCCAGACAGGGATGGCTACACCTTC. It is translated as CASSPDRDGYTF. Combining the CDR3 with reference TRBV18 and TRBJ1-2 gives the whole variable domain NAGVMQNPRHLVRRRGQEARLRCSPMKGHSHVYWYRQLPEEGLKFMVYLQKENIIDESGMPKERFSAEFPKEGPSILRIQQVVRGDSAAYFCASSPDRDGYTFGSGTRLTVV.

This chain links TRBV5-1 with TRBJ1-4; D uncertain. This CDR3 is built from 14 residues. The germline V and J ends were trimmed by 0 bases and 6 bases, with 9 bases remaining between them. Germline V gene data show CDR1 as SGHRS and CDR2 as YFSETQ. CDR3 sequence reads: CASSLASGYEKLFF. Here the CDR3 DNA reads TGCGCCAGCAGCTTGGCGTCAGGCTATGAAAAACTGTTTTTT.

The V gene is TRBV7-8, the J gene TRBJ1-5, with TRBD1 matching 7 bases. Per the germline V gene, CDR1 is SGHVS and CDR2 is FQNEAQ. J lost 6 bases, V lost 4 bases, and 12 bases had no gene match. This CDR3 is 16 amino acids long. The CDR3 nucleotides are TGTGCCAGCAGCTCCGCCATGACAGGGATGGGTCAGCCCCAGCATTTT. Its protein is CASSSAMTGMGQPQHF.

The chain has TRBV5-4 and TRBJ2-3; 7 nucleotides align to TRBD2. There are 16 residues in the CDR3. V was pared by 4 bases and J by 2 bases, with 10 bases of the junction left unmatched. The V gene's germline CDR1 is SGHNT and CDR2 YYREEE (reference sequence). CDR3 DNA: TGTGCCAGCAGCACAGATCTAGCGGTGTCCACAGATACGCAGTATTTT. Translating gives CASSTDLAVSTDTQYF.